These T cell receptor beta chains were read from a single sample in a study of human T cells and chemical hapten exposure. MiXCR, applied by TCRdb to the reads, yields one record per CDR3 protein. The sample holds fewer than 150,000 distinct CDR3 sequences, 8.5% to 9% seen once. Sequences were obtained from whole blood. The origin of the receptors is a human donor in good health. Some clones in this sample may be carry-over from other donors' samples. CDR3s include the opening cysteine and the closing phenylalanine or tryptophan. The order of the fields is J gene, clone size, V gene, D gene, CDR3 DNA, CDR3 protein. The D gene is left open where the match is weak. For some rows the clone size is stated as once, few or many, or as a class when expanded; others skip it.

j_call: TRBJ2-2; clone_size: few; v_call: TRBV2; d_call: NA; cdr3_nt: TGTGCCAGCAGTGAAGTCGCGACCGGGGAGCTGTTTTTT; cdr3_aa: CASSEVATGELFF
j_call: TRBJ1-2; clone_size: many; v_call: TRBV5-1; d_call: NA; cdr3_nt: TGCGCCAGCAGCTTTGGGGGCGCAGGCTATGGCTACACCTTC; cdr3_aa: CASSFGGAGYGYTF
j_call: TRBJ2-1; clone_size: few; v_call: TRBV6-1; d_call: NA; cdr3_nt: TGTGCCAGCAGTGACGGACAGCCCTACAATGAGCAGTTCTTC; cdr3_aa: CASSDGQPYNEQFF
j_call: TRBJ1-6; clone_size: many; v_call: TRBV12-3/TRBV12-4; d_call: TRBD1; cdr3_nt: TGTGCCAGCAGTCCCGGGACAGGCAGTTCACCCCTCCACTTT; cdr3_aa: CASSPGTGSSPLHF
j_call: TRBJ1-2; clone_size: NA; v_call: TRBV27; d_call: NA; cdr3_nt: TGTGCCAGCAGTTCGAAGACAGAGAGGGCCACAGGTGGCTACACCTTC; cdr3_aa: CASSSKTERATGGYTF
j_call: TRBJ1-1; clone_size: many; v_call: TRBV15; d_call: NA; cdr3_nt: TGTGCCACCAGCAAAGGGGAGGCGAACACTGAAGCTTTCTTT; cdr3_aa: CATSKGEANTEAFF
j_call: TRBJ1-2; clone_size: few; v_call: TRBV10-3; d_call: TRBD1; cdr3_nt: TGTGCCATCAGTGAGGTGACAGGGCAAGGCTACACCTTC; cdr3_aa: CAISEVTGQGYTF
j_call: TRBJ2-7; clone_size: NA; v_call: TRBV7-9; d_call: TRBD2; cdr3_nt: TGTGCCAGCAGCTTACGGGCGGGAGGGGCCTACGAGCAGTACTTC; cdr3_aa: CASSLRAGGAYEQYF
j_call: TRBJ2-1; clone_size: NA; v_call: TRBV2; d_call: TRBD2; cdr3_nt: TGTGCCAGCAGCTACGGGACTAGCGGAGCCTCCTACAATGAGCAGTTCTTC; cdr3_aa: CASSYGTSGASYNEQFF
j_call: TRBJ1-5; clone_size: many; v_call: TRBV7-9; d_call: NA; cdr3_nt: TGTGCCAGTGGGGGAGCAGACAGCAATCAGCCCCAGCATTTT; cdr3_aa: CASGGADSNQPQHF
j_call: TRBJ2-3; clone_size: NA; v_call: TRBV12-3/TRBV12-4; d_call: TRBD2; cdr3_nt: TGTGCCAGCAGTACGCAACCAACACTAGCGGGAGGCACAGATACGCAGTATTTT; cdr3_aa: CASSTQPTLAGGTDTQYF
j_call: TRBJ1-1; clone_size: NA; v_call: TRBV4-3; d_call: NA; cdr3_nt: TGCGCCAGCAGCCAAGAGGCAGGGTTCGAAGCTTTCTTT; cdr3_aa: CASSQEAGFEAFF
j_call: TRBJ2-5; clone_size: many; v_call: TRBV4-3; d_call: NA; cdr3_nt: TGCGCCAGCAGCCAAGAAGGCCGGCAGGAGACCCAGTACTTC; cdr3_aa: CASSQEGRQETQYF
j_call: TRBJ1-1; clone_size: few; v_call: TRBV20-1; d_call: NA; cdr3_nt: TGCAGTGCTAGACCCGTTATGAACACTGAAGCTTTCTTT; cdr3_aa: CSARPVMNTEAFF
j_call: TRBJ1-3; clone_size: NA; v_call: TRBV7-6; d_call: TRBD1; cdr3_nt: TGTGCCAGCAGCGTTGGACAGGCCCACTCTGGAAACACCATATATTTT; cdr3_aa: CASSVGQAHSGNTIYF
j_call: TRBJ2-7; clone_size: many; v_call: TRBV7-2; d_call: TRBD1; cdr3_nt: TGTGCCAGCAGCTCAGTGGCTGGGACAGGGGCTTTGTACGAGCAGTACTTC; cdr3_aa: CASSSVAGTGALYEQYF
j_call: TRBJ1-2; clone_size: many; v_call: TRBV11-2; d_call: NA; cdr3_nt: TGTGCCAGCAGCTTAGAGGCAGGGGAGGACTATGGCTACACCTTC; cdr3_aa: CASSLEAGEDYGYTF
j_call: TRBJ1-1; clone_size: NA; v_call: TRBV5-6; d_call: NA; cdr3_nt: TGTGCCAGCGAGACAGAACCGAACACTGAAGCTTTCTTT; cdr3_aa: CASETEPNTEAFF
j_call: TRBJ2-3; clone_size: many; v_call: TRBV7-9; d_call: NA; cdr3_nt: TGTGCCAGCAGCTCACCTAGTAAATCCAAAGATACGCAGTATTTT; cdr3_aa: CASSSPSKSKDTQYF
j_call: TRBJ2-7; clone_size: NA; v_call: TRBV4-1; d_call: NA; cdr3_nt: TGCGCCAGCAGCCAAGAAGGGGCCCCCGGGACACCTTACGAGCAGTACTTC; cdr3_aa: CASSQEGAPGTPYEQYF
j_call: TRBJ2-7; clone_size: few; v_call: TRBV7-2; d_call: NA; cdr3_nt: TGTGCCAGCAGCTTAGCGCTAAGACAGTCCTACGAGCAGTACTTC; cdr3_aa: CASSLALRQSYEQYF
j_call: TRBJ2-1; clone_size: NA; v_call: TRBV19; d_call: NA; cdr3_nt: TGTGCCAGCTCCCACCCCTCCTACAATGAGCAGTTCTTC; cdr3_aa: CASSHPSYNEQFF
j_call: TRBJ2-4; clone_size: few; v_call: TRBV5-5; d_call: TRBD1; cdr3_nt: TGTGCCAGCAGGTTGACAGGGTTGAGGGATGATGGAAACATTCAGTACTTC; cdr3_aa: CASRLTGLRDDGNIQYF
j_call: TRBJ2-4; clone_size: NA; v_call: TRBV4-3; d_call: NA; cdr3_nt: TGCGCCAGCAGCCAAGATCTAACGGAACTAGCCAAAAACATTCAGTACTTC; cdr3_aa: CASSQDLTELAKNIQYF
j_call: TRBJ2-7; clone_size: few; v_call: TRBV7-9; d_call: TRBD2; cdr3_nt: TGTGCCAGCAGCCTCCCCGGACTAGAGGCCTACGAGCAGTACTTC; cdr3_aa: CASSLPGLEAYEQYF
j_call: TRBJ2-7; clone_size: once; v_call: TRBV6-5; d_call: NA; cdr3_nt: TGTGCCAGCAGTTACGAAACAGGCTACCACTACGAGCAGTACTTC; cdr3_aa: CASSYETGYHYEQYF
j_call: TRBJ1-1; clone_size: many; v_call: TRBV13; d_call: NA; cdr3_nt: TGTGCCAGCAGCGGCGTGAACACTGAAGCTTTCTTT; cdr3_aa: CASSGVNTEAFF
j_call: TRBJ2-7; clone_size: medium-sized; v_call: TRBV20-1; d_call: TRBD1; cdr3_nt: TGCAGTGCTAGGGGGGACAGGGACTACGAGCAGTACTTC; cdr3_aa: CSARGDRDYEQYF
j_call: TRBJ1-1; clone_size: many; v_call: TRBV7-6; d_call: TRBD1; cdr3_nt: TGTGCCAGCAGCTCGGGACAGGGGGCGAGGACTGAAGCTTTCTTT; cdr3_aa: CASSSGQGARTEAFF
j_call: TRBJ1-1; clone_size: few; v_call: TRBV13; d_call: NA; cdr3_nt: TGTGCCAGCAGCTTAGGACAGGGAAGTACGGTGAACACTGAAGCTTTCTTT; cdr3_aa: CASSLGQGSTVNTEAFF
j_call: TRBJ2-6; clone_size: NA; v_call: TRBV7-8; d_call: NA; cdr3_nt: TGTGCCAGCAGCTTAGCGTTCGGCGCTGGGGCCAACGTCCTGACTTTC; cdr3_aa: CASSLAFGAGANVLTF
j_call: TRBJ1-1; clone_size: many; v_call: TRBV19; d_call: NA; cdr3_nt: TGTGCCAGTAGTATCAAAGGGGACACTGAAGCTTTCTTT; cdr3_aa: CASSIKGDTEAFF
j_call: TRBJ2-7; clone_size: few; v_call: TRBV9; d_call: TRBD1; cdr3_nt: TGTGCCAGCAGCGTAGGCCCCAAGATGACAGGGATGGACTACGAGCAGTACTTC; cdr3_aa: CASSVGPKMTGMDYEQYF
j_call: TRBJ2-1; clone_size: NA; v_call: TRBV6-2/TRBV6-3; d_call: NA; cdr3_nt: TGTGCCAGCAGTTACCCTGGGACATCTCACAATGAGCAGTTCTTC; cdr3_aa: CASSYPGTSHNEQFF
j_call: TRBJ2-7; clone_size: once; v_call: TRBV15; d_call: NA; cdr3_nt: TGTGCCACCAGCAGAGATACGGCGACCCCCGAGCAGTACTTC; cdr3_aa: CATSRDTATPEQYF
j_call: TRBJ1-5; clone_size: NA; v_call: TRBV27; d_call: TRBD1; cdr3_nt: TGTGCCAGCAGTTTATCAGGGGGCTACAATCAGCCCCAGCATTTT; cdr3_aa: CASSLSGGYNQPQHF
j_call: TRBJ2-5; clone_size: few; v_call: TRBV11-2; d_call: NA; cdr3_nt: TGTGCCAGCAGCTTAGAAGCGCCCGGAAAAAGGGACTTC; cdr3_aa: CASSLEAPGKRDF
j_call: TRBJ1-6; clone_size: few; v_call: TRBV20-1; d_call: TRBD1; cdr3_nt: TGCAGTGCTAGGACGGGACAGAGCTCCTATAATTCACCCCTCCACTTT; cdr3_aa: CSARTGQSSYNSPLHF
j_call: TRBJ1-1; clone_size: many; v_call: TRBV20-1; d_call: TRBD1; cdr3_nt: TGCAGTGCTGACAGGGGTCAAGTGAACACTGAAGCTTTCTTT; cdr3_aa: CSADRGQVNTEAFF
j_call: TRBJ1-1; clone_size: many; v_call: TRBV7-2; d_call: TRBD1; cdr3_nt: TGTGCCAGCAGCATACAGGGGGGGAACACTGAAGCTTTCTTT; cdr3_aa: CASSIQGGNTEAFF
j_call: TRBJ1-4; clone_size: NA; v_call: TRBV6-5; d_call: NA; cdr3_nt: TGTGCCAGCAGTTACTCGATCCGGGGGGCTAATGAAAAACTGTTTTTT; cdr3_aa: CASSYSIRGANEKLFF